This TCR beta chain was found in a study of STAT3 mutations in large granular lymphocyte leukemia. Study-level background: More than half of T-LGLL patients received immunosuppressive therapy. Study results and caveats: Every T-cell large granular lymphocyte leukemia patient had at least one immunodominant TCR beta clonotype. Sampling intervals varied between patients and samples. No sample exists from the first appearance of each clone.

As to this clone: Its antigen remains unknown.

Between the trimmed V and J ends, which lost 0 bases and 0 bases, there was a span of 12 bases. This CDR3 region has 17 residues. Germline-derived CDR1 and CDR2 are MGHRA and YSYEKL. The data were produced by immunoSEQ multiplex PCR, yet TCRdb's version contains in-frame clones alone and is incomplete. The sample includes some 10,000 clones, roughly 85% of them seen just once. The TCR was taken from a man between 60 and 75 years old with T-cell large granular lymphocyte leukemia. Some clones in this sample may be carry-over from other donors' samples. V usage is TRBV4-1 and J usage is TRBJ2-1, with D unclear. The sequenced sample consisted of peripheral blood mononuclear cells. The CDR3 nucleotides are TGCGCCAGCAGCCAAGATCCGGCGGTTAGCTCCTACAATGAGCAGTTCTTC. Translation gives CASSQDPAVSSYNEQFF.